This TCR beta chain was recovered during a study of T cells in Graves' hyperthyroidism and ophthalmopathy. Overall study: Pretreatment peripheral blood was obtained at initial diagnosis.

The CDR3 contains 15 residues. CDR1 is MDHEN and CDR2 is SYDVKM in the germline V gene. Deletions cut 1 base from V and 8 bases from J, with 17 bases between. The sample holds many counts of this clonotype. Its antigen is unidentified. Findings and limits, study-wide: A model of 13 V-J features distinguished ophthalmopathy from stable hyperthyroidism.

The PBMCs studied were ones that came from roughly 9.4 ml fresh peripheral blood. There were TCR beta CDR3 regions amplified from RNA transcripts. A first-round RT-PCR of the TCR CDR3 used the HTBI primer set. Each CDR3 protein gets one entry after TCRdb re-called the multiplex PCR reads with MiXCR. The repertoire includes about 350,000 distinct CDR3 sequences, 15% to 20% of them detected once, and 15% sits in the top ten. Material for sequencing was blood. This TCR derives from a woman between 40 and 50 years old with Graves' ophthalmopathy. The chain carries TRBV28 and TRBJ1-2; D not resolved. CDR3 DNA sequence: TGTGCCAGCAGTTTATCCGGACGAAAAATTCTGGGCTACACCTTC. Encoded protein: CASSLSGRKILGYTF.